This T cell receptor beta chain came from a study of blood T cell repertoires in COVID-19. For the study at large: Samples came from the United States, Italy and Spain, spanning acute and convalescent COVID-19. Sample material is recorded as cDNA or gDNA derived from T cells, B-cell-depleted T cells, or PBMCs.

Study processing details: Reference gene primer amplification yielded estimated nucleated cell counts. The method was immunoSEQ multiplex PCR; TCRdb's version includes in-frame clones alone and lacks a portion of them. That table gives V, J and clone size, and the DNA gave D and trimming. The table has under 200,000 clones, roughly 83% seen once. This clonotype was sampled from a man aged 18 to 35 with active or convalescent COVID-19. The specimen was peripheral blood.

As DNA, the CDR3 is TGTGCCAGCAGCTCCCGGGACACCCGAGAGACCCAGTACTTC. Translating it yields CASSSRDTRETQYF. J is TRBJ2-5 and V is TRBV6-1, with D perhaps matching TRBD1 (6 bases). Trimming cost V 6 bases and J 4 bases, with 15 bases left between them. Germline assignment: CDR1 MNHNS and CDR2 SASEGT. The CDR3 runs 14 residues.